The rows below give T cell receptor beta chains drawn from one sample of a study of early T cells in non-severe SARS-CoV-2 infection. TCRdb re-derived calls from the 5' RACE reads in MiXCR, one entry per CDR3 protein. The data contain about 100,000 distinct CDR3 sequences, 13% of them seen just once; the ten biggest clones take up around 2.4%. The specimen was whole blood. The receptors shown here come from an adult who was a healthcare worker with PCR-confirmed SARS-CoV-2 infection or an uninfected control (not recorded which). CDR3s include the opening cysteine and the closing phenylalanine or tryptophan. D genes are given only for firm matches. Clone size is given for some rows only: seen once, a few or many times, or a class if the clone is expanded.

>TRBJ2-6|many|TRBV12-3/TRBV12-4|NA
TGTGCCAGCACCAAAACGGACAGCTCTGGGGCCAACGTCCTGACTTTC
CASTKTDSSGANVLTF
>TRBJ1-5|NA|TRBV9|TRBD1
TGTGCCAGCAGCGCATCAGGGGGTTACAATCAGCCCCAGCATTTT
CASSASGGYNQPQHF
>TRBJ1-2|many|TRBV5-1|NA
TGCGCCAGCAGCTTGGACGCAGCCTATGGCTACACCTTC
CASSLDAAYGYTF
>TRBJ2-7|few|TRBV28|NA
TGTGCCAGCAGTTTTATGGAGGTCTACGAGCAGTACTTC
CASSFMEVYEQYF
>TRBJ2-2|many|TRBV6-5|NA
TGTGCCAGCAGTGCGCACTACACCGGGGAGCTGTTTTTT
CASSAHYTGELFF
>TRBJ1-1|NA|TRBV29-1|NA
TGCAGCGTTGGGGACGTTGAAGCTTTCTTT
CSVGDVEAFF
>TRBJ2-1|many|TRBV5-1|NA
TGCGCCAGCAGCTTGGGGGTTAATGAGCAGTTCTTC
CASSLGVNEQFF
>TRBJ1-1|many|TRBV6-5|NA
TGTGCCAGCAGAGACGGACCCCCGGGTGAAGCTTTCTTT
CASRDGPPGEAFF
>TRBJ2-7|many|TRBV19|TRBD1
TGTGCCAGTAGTCCAAGACAGGGTCAATACGAGCAGTACTTC
CASSPRQGQYEQYF
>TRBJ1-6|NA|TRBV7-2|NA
TGTGCCAGCAGCTTACCCCGGCCGGGCTCCTATAATTCACCCCTCCACTTT
CASSLPRPGSYNSPLHF
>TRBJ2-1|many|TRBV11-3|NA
TGTGCCAGCAGCTTAGATAGGCGGGGTGAGCAGTTCTTC
CASSLDRRGEQFF
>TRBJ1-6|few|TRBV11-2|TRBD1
TGTGCCAGCAGTAGACAGGGGGCGAGCTCCTATAATTCACCCCTCCACTTT
CASSRQGASSYNSPLHF
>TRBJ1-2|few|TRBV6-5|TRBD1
TGTGCCAGCAGGTCAGGGGGGCACTATGGCTACACCTTC
CASRSGGHYGYTF
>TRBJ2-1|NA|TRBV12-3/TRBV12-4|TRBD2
TGTGCCAGCAGTTTGGGTATCGGACTAGCGGAGCAGTTCTTC
CASSLGIGLAEQFF
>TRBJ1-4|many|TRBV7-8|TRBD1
TGTGCCAGCAGCACCAGGGGGCGCCGGGAAAAACTGTTTTTT
CASSTRGRREKLFF
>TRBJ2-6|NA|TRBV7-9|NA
TGTGCCGATGCGCCCTCTGGGGCCAACGTCCTGACTTTC
CADAPSGANVLTF
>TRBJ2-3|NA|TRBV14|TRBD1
TGTGCCAGCAGCGATCGTACAGGGGCCCGCACAGATACGCAGTATTTT
CASSDRTGARTDTQYF
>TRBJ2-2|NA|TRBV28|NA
TGTGCCAGCAGTTTGTTCGGGAACACCGGGGAGCTGTTTTTT
CASSLFGNTGELFF
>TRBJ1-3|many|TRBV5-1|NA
TGCGCCAGCCGATCGGATTCAAGGGGATCTCGCACCATATATTTT
CASRSDSRGSRTIYF
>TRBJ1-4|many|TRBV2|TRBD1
TGTGCCAGCAGGGACAGGGGGCGATGGTGGCTGTTTTTT
CASRDRGRWWLFF
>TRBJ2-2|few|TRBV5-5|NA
TGTGCCAGCAGCTTGGATATCCCCGGGGAGCTGTTTTTT
CASSLDIPGELFF
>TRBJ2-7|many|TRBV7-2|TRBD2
TGTGCCAGCAGCTTAGAGTTGAGCGGGGCTTACGAGCAGTACTTC
CASSLELSGAYEQYF
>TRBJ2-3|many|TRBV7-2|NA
TGTGCCAGCAGCACCCCGCCAGATACGCAGTATTTT
CASSTPPDTQYF
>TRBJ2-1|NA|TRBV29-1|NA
TGCAGCGCCCCACTCCCCAATGAGCAGTTCTTC
CSAPLPNEQFF
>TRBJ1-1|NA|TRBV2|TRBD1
TGTGCCAGCAGTGGACAGGGAACTGAAGCTTTCTTT
CASSGQGTEAFF
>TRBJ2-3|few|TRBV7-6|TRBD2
TGTGCCAGCAGCATCCACGAGACTAGCGGAACGCAGTATTTT
CASSIHETSGTQYF
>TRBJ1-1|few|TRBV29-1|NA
TGCAGCGTTGGGTTCCAGAGGGAAGCTTTCTTT
CSVGFQREAFF
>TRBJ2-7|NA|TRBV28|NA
TGTGCCAGCAGGTCACAGGGCTACGAGCAGTACTTC
CASRSQGYEQYF
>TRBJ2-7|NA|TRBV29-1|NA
TGCAGCGTCTCACACGGCCGGGAGCAGTACTTC
CSVSHGREQYF
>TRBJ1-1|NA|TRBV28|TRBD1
TGTGCCAGCAGTTCTACCTGGACAGGGGTTGAAGCTTTCTTT
CASSSTWTGVEAFF
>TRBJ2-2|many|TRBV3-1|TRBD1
TGTGCCAGCAGTCGACAGGGTCTAAACACCGGGGAGCTGTTTTTT
CASSRQGLNTGELFF
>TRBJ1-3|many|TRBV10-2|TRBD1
TGCGCCAGCACGGGACAGGGGTCCCGAAAACTAAACTCTGGAAACACCATATATTTT
CASTGQGSRKLNSGNTIYF
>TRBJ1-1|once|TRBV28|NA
TGTGCCAGCAGTTCGGGGGGTGAGGGGAACACTGAAGCTTTCTTT
CASSSGGEGNTEAFF
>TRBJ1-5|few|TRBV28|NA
TGTGCCAGCAGTTTTGGCAGGGCGACGCGAAGCAATCAGCCCCAGCATTTT
CASSFGRATRSNQPQHF
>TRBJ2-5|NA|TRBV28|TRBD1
TGTGCCAGCAGTTCGGGACAGCAACAAGAGACCCAGTACTTC
CASSSGQQQETQYF
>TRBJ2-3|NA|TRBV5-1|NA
TGCGCCAGCAGCTTTGGGGGGCCAGATACGCAGTATTTT
CASSFGGPDTQYF
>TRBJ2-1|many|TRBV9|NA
TGTGCCAGCAGCGTAGTTCTGGACTCCCGGGAGCAGTTCTTC
CASSVVLDSREQFF
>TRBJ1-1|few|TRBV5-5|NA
TGTGCCAGCAGCTCAGCGAGCAACAGGATTGAAGCTTTCTTT
CASSSASNRIEAFF
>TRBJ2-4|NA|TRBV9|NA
TGTGCCAGCAGCGTTACGGGGCTGGGCATTCAGTACTTC
CASSVTGLGIQYF
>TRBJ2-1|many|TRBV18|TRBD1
TGTGCCAGCTCCCCTCGACAGGGTTCCCACAATGAGCAGTTCTTC
CASSPRQGSHNEQFF
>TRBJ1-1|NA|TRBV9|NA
TGTGCCAGCAGCGTAGATCAGGACAGAACCAAAGCTTTCTTT
CASSVDQDRTKAFF
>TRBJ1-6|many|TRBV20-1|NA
TGCAGTGCTAGAGATTCCATTAATTCACCCCTCCACTTT
CSARDSINSPLHF
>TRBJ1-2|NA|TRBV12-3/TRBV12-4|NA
TGTGCCAGCAGTCTACAATCTGGGGTGTCCTATGGCTACACCTTC
CASSLQSGVSYGYTF
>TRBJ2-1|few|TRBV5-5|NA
TGTGCCAGCAGCTTAACCAGCAACTACGGGCAGTTCTTC
CASSLTSNYGQFF
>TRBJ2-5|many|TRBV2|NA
TGTGCACGAGGGAACGGCGGACCCGCTGAGACCCAGTACTTC
CARGNGGPAETQYF
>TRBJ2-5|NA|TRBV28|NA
TGTGCCAGCAGTCGAAGGACAGTACAAGAGACCCAGTACTTC
CASSRRTVQETQYF
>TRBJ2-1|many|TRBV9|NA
TGTGCCAGCAGCGTAATGGCAGGGAATCATGAGCAGTTCTTC
CASSVMAGNHEQFF
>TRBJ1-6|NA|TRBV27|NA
TGTGCCAGCAGTTCTCTTAAGGGAAAGAATTCACCCCTCCACTTT
CASSSLKGKNSPLHF
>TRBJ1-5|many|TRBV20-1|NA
TGCAGTGCTAGGATCTATGGCCGCAGGGGCGGAGGACAGCCCCAGCATTTT
CSARIYGRRGGGQPQHF
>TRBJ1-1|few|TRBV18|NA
TGTGCCAGCCGCCAGGCCGGGGGTGAAGCTTTCTTT
CASRQAGGEAFF
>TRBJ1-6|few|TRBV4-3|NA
TGCGCCAGCAGCCAAGATAACCCAGATAATTCACCCCTCCACTTT
CASSQDNPDNSPLHF
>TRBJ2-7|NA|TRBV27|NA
TGTGCCAGCAAACCTGAGACAGGGGACTACGAGCTGTACTTC
CASKPETGDYELYF